Listed below are T cell receptor beta chains from one sample, sequenced in a study of blood T cells in healthy people across ages. TCRdb re-called the 5' RACE reads with MiXCR, one entry per CDR3 protein. This table has over 1.5 million distinct CDR3 sequences, 40% to 55% appearing once. Sequencing input: blood. All receptors derive from a woman between 40 and 55 years old in good health. Both conserved end residues are part of each CDR3. The D gene is left open where the match is weak. The listing skips clone size in some rows; elsewhere it reads once, few, many or a size class.

CASSSSGNQPQHF TGTGCCAGCAGTTCATCAGGGAATCAGCCCCAGCATTTT few TRBV12-3/TRBV12-4 - TRBJ1-5
CASSTASASGANVLTF TGTGCCAGCAGTACGGCGTCCGCTTCTGGGGCCAACGTCCTGACTTTC - TRBV28 - TRBJ2-6
CASSKTGFDQPQHF TGTGCCAGCAGTAAAACAGGGTTCGATCAGCCCCAGCATTTT few TRBV6-6 - TRBJ1-5
CSARVAGGGETQYF TGCAGTGCTAGAGTCGCGGGGGGCGGAGAGACCCAGTACTTC few TRBV20-1 TRBD2 TRBJ2-5
CASSLTVKKASSYKQYF TGTGCCAGCAGCTTAACAGTGAAGAAGGCGAGCTCCTACAAGCAGTACTTC - TRBV7-2 - TRBJ2-7
CATSHSKGQGVYIQYF TGTGCCACCAGTCACTCGAAGGGACAGGGTGTGTACATTCAGTACTTC many TRBV24-1 TRBD1 TRBJ2-4
CATSAERHLRGYGYTF TGTGCCACCAGCGCCGAGAGGCACCTCCGGGGCTATGGCTACACCTTC once TRBV15 - TRBJ1-2
CASSHGTGRDEQYF TGTGCCAGCAGCCACGGGACAGGGAGAGACGAGCAGTACTTC few TRBV27 TRBD1 TRBJ2-7
CASSAGPGLTQYF TGTGCCAGCAGTGCAGGACCGGGGCTGACCCAGTACTTC - TRBV27 - TRBJ2-5
CSVVTERIINYGYTF TGCAGCGTTGTGACAGAGCGCATCATTAACTATGGCTACACCTTC - TRBV29-1 - TRBJ1-2
CATSDPLTSGEYNEQFF TGTGCCACCAGTGATCCCCTGACTAGCGGGGAGTACAATGAGCAGTTCTTC - TRBV24-1 TRBD2 TRBJ2-1
CASSYLKAGANVLTF TGTGCCAGCAGTTACTTAAAGGCTGGGGCCAACGTCCTGACTTTC - TRBV6-2/TRBV6-3 - TRBJ2-6
CASRGLDEQYF TGTGCCAGCAGAGGGTTGGACGAGCAGTACTTC - TRBV2 - TRBJ2-7
CASSQDRRTAGGPYEQYF TGCGCCAGCAGCCAAGATCGGCGAACAGCGGGGGGGCCGTACGAGCAGTACTTC - TRBV4-3 TRBD2 TRBJ2-7
CSVDTGNEQFF TGCAGCGTTGATACGGGGAATGAGCAGTTCTTC few TRBV29-1 - TRBJ2-1
CSVVLATGANVLTF TGCAGCGTTGTGTTGGCCACTGGGGCCAACGTCCTGACTTTC - TRBV29-1 - TRBJ2-6
CSLPGGTGLSIQYF TGCAGTCTACCCGGGGGAACAGGGCTGAGCATTCAGTACTTC - TRBV20-1 - TRBJ2-4
CSARSGVKETQYF TGCAGTGCTAGGTCGGGGGTGAAAGAGACCCAGTACTTC few TRBV20-1 - TRBJ2-5
CASTHGGRTTFGETQYF TGTGCCAGCACCCACGGGGGTCGGACTACGTTCGGGGAGACCCAGTACTTC - TRBV7-2 - TRBJ2-5
CASRGQGVFSGANVLTF TGTGCCAGCAGAGGACAGGGGGTGTTCTCTGGGGCCAACGTCCTGACTTTC few TRBV7-9 TRBD1 TRBJ2-6
CASSQVKGSGSYEQYF TGTGCCAGCAGCCAAGTTAAGGGATCAGGGTCCTACGAGCAGTACTTC - TRBV4-2 - TRBJ2-7
CASSPAETGLYRQFF TGCGCCAGCAGCCCGGCGGAGACAGGACTTTACAGGCAGTTCTTC - TRBV4-1 - TRBJ2-1